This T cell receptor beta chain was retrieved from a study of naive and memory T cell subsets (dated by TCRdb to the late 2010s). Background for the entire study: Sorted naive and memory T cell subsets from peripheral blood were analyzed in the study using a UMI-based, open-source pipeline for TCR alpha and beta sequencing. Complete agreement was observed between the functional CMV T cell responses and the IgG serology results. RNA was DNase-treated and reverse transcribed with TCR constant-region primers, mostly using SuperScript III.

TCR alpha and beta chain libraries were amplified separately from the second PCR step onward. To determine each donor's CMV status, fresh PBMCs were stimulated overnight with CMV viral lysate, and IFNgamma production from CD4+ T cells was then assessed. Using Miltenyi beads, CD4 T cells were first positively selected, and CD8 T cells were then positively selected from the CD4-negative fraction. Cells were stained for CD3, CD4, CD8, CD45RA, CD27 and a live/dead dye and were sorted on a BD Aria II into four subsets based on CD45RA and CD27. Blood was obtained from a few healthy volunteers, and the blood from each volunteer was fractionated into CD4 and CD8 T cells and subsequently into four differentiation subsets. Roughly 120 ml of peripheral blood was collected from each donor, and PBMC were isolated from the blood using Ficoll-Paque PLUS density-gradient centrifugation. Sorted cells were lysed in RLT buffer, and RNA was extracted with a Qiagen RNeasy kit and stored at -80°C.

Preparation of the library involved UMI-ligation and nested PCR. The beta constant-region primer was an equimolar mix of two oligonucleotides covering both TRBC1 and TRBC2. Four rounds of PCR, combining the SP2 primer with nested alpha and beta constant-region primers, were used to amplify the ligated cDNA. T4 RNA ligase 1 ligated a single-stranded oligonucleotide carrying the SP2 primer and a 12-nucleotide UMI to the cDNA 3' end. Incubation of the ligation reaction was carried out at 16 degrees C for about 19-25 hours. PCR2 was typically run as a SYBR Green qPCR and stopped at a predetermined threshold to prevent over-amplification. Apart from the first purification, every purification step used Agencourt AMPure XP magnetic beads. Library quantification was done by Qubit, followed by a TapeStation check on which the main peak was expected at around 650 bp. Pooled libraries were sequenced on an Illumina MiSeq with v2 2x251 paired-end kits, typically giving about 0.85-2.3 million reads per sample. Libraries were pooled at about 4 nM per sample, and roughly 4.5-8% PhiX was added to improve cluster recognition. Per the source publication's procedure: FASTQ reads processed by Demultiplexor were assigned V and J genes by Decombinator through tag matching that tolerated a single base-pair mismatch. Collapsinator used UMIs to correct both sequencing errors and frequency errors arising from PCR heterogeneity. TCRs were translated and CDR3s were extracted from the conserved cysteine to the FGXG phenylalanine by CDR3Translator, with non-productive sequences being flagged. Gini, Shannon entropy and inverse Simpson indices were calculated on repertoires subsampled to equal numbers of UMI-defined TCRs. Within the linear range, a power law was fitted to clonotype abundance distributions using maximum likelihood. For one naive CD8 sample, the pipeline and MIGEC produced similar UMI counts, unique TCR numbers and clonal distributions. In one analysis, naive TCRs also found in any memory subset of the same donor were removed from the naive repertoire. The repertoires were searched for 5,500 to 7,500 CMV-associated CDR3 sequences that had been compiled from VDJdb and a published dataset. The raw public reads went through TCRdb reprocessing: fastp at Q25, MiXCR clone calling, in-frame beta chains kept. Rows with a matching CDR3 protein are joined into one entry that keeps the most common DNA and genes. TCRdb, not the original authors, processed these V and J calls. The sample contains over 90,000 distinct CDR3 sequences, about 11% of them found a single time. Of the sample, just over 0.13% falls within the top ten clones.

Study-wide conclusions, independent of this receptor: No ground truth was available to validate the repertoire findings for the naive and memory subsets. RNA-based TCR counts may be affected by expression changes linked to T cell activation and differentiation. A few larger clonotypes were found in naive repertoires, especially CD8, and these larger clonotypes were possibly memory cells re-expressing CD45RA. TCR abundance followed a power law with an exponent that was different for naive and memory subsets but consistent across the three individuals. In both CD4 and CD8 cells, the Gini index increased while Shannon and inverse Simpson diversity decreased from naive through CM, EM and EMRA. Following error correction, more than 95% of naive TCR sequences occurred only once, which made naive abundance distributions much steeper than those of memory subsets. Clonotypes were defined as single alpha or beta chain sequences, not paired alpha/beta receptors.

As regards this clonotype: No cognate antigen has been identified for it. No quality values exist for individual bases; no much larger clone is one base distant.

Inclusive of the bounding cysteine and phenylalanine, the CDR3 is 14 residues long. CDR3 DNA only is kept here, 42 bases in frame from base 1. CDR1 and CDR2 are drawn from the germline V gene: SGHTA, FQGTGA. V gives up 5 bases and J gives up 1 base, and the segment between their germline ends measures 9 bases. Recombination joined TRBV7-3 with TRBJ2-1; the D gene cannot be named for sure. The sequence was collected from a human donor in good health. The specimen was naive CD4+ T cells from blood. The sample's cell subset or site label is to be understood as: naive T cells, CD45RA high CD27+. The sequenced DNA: TGTGCCAGCAGCGTAGACTCATCCTACAATGAGCAGTTCTTC. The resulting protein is CASSVDSSYNEQFF. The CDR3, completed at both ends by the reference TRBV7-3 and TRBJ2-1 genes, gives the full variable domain GAGVSQTPSNKVTEKGKYVELRCDPISGHTALYWYRQSLGQGPEFLIYFQGTGAADDSGLPNDRFFAVRPEGSVSTLKIQRTERGDSAVYLCASSVDSSYNEQFFGPGTRLTVL.